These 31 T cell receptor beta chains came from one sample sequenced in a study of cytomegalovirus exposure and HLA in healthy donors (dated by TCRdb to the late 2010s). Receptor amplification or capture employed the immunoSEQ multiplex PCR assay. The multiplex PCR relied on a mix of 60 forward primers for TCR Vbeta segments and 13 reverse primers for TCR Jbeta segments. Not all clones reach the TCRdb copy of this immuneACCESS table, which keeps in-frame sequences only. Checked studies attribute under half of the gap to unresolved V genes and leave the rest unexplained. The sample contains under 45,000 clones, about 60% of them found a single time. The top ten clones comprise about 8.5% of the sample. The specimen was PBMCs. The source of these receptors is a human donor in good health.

Here the CDR3 reads CASSVTQDTEAFF. The DNA for the CDR3 is TGTGCCAGCAGTGTGACACAGGACACTGAAGCTTTCTTT. J is TRBJ1-1 and V is TRBV2; tentatively, D is TRBD1 (5 bases). In germline, CDR1 is SNHLY, CDR2 FYNNEI. The CDR3 contains 13 residues. The V and J ends lost 4 bases and 3 bases respectively, with 9 bases between them.

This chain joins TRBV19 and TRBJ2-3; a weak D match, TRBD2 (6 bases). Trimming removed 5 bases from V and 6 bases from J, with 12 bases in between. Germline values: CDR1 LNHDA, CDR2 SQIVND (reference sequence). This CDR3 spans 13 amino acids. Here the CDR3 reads CASSVNRGDTQYF. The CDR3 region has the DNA TGTGCCAGTAGTGTAAATCGGGGGGATACGCAGTATTTT.

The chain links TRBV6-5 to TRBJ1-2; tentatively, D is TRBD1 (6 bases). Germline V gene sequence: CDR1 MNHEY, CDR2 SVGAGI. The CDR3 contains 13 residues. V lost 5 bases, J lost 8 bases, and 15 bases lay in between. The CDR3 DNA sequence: TGTGCCAGCAGTGCCCACAGGGCCACGGGCTACACCTTC. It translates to CASSAHRATGYTF.

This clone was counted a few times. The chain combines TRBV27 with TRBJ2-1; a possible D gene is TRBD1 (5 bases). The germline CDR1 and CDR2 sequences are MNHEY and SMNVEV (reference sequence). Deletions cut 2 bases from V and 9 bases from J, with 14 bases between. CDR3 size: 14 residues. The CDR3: CASSLEYRLGEQFF. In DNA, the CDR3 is TGTGCCAGCAGTTTAGAGTACAGGTTGGGTGAGCAGTTCTTC.

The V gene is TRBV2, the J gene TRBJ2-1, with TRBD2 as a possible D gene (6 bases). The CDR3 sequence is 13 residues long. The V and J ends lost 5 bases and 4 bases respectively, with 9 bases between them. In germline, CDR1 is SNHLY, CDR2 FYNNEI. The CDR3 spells CASSQTRYNEQFF. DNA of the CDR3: TGTGCCAGCAGTCAGACTAGATACAATGAGCAGTTCTTC.

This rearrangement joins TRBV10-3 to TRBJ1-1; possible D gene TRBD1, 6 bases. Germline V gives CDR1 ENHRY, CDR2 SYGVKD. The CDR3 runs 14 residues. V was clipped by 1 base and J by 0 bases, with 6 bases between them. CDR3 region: CAISEWTVNTEAFF. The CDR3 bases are TGTGCCATCAGTGAGTGGACAGTGAACACTGAAGCTTTCTTT.

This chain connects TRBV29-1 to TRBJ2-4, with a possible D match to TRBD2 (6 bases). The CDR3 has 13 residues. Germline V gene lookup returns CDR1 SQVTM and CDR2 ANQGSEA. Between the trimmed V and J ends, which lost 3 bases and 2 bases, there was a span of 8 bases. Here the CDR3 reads CSVEEGSKNIQYF. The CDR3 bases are TGCAGCGTTGAGGAGGGATCCAAAAACATTCAGTACTTC.

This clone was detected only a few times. CDR3 coding DNA: TGTGCCAGTCAGTTTGACAGGGGCAATGAGCAGTTCTTC. Translation gives CASQFDRGNEQFF. The rearrangement joins TRBV7-2 to TRBJ2-1; 8 positions match TRBD1. With V trimmed by 9 bases and J by 6 bases, 7 bases remained unmatched. The CDR3 covers 13 residues. Germline CDR1 SGHTA, CDR2 FQGNSA. Full variable domain (outside the CDR3, taken from reference TRBV7-2 and TRBJ2-1): GAGVSQSPSNKVTEKGKDVELRCDPISGHTALYWYRQSLGQGLEFLIYFQGNSAPDKSGLPSDRFSAERTGGSVSTLTIQRTQQEDSAVYLCASQFDRGNEQFFGPGTRLTVL.

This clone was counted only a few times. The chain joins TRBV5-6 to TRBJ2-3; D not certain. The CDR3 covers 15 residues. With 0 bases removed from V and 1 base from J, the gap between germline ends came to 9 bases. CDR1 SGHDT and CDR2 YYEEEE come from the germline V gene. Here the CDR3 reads CASSLASTGTDTQYF. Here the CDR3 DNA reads TGTGCCAGCAGCTTGGCGTCCACTGGCACAGATACGCAGTATTTT.

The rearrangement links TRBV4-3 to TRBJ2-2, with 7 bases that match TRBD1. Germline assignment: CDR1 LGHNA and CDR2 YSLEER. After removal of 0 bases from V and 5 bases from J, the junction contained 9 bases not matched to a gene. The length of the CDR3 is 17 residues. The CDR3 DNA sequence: TGCGCCAGCAGCCAAGATTTGAGACAGGGTGGTACCGGGGAGCTGTTTTTT. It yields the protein CASSQDLRQGGTGELFF.

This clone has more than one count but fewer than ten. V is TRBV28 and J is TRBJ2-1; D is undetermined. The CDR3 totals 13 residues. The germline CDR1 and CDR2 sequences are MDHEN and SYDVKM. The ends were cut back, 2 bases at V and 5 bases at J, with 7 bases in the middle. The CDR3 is CASSLGRNNEQFF. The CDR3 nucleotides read TGTGCCAGCAGTTTAGGCAGGAACAATGAGCAGTTCTTC.

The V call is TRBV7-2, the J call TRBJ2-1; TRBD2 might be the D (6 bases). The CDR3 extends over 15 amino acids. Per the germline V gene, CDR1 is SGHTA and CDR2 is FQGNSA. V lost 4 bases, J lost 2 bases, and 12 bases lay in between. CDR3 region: CASSSGAQPYNEQFF. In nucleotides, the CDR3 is TGTGCCAGCAGCTCGGGAGCCCAGCCCTACAATGAGCAGTTCTTC.

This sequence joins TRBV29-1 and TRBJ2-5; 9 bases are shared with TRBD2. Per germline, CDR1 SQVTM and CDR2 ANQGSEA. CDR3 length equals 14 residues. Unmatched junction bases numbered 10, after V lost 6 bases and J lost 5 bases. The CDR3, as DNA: TGCAGCGTCCCCGGCGGGGGGGCGCTGGAGACCCAGTACTTC. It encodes CSVPGGGALETQYF.

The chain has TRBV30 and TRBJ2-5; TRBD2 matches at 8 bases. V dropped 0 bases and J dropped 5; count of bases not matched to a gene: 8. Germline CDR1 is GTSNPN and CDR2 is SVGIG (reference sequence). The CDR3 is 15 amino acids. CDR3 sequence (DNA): TGTGCCTGGAGTGTAGGTCGGGGGGGCCGGGAGACCCAGTACTTC. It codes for CAWSVGRGGRETQYF.

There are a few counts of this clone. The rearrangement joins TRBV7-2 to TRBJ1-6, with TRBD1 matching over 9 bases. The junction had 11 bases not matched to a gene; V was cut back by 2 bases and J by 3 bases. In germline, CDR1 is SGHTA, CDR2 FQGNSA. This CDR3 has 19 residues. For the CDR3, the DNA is TGTGCCAGCAGCTTACGTCCCACGACAGGGGGTTTCTATAATTCACCCCTCCACTTT. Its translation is CASSLRPTTGGFYNSPLHF.

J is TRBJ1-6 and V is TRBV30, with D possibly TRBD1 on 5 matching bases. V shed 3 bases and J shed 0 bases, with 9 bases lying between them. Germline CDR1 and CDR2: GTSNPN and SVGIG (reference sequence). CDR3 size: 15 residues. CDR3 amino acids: CAWRGDSSYNSPLHF. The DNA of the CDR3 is TGTGCCTGGAGAGGGGATAGCTCCTATAATTCACCCCTCCACTTT.

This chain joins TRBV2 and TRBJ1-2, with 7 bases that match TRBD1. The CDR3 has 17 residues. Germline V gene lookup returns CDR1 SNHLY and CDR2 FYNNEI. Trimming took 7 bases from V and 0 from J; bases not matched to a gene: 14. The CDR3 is CASNSDRVGASNYGYTF. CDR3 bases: TGTGCCAGCAACTCCGACAGGGTCGGGGCGTCTAACTATGGCTACACCTTC.

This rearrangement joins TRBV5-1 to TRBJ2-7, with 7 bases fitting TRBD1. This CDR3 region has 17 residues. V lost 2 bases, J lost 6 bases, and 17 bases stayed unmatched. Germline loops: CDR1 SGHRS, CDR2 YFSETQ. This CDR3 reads CASSFIHSRDSPSEQYF. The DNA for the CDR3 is TGCGCCAGCAGCTTTATTCATAGCCGGGACAGCCCTTCCGAGCAGTACTTC.

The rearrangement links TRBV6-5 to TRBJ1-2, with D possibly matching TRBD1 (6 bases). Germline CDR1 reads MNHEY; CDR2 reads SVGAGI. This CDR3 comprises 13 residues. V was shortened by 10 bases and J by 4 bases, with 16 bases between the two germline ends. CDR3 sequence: CAIRGGFRYGYTF. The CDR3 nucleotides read TGTGCCATCCGGGGGGGCTTCCGCTATGGCTACACCTTC.

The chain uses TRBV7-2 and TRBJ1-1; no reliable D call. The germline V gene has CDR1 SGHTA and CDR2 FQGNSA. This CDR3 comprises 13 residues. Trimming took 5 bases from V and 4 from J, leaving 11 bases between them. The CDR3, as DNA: TGTGCCAGCAGCCCACACCGGGGCACTGAAGCTTTCTTT. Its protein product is CASSPHRGTEAFF. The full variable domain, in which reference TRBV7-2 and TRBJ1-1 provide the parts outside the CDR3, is GAGVSQSPSNKVTEKGKDVELRCDPISGHTALYWYRQSLGQGLEFLIYFQGNSAPDKSGLPSDRFSAERTGGSVSTLTIQRTQQEDSAVYLCASSPHRGTEAFFGQGTRLTVV.

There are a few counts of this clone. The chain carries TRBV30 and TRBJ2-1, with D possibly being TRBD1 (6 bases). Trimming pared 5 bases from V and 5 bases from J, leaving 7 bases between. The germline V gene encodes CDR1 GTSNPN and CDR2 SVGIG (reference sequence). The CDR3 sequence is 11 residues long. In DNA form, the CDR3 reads TGTGCCTGGGGACAGAACAATGAGCAGTTCTTC. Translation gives CAWGQNNEQFF.

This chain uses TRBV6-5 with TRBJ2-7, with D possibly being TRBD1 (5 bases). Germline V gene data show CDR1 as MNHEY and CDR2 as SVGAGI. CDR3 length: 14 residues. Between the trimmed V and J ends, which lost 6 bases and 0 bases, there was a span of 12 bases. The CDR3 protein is CASSRVGFSYEQYF. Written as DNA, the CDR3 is TGTGCCAGCAGCAGGGTAGGATTCTCCTACGAGCAGTACTTC.

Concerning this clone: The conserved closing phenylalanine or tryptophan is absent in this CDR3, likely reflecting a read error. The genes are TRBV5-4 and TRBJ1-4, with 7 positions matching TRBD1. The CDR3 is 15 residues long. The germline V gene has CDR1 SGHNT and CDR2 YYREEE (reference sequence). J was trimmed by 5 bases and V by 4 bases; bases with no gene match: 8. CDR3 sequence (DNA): TGTGCCAGCAGCCGGGCCGGGACAGAGAATGAAAAACTGTTTGTT. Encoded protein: CASSRAGTENEKLFV.

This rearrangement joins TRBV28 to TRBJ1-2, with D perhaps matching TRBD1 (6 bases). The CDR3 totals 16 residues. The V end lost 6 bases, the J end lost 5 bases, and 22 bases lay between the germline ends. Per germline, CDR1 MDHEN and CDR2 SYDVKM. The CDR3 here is CASSPPTGSGRYGYTF. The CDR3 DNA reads TGTGCCAGCAGCCCACCTACAGGGTCGGGGAGATATGGCTACACCTTC.

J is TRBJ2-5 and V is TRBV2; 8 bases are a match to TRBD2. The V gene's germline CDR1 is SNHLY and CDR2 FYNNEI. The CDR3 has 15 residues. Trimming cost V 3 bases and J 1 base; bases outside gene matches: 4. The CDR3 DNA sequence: TGTGCCAGCAGTGATGTCGGGGGGGCCCAAGAGACCCAGTACTTC. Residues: CASSDVGGAQETQYF.

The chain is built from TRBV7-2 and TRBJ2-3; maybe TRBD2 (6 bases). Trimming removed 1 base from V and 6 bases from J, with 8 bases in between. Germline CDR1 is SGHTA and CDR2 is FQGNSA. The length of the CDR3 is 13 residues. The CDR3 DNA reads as TGTGCCAGCAGCTTAGGGAGCGGGGATACGCAGTATTTT. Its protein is CASSLGSGDTQYF.

In DNA form, the CDR3 reads TGTGCCAGCAGCGTAGTCGAGACAGGGGGTTCATTTTACACCTTC. Residues: CASSVVETGGSFYTF. The chain has TRBV9 and TRBJ1-2, with 9 bases aligning to TRBD1. Germline CDR1 and CDR2: SGDLS and YYNGEE. The CDR3 loop spans 15 amino acids. The junction had 11 bases not matched to a gene; V was cut back by 0 bases and J by 11 bases.

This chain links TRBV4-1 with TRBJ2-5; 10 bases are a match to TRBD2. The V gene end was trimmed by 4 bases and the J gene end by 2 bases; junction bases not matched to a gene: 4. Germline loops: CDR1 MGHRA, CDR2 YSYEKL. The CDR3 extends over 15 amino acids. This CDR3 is CASSLSGGLQETQYF. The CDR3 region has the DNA TGCGCCAGCAGCCTTAGCGGGGGGCTTCAAGAGACCCAGTACTTC.

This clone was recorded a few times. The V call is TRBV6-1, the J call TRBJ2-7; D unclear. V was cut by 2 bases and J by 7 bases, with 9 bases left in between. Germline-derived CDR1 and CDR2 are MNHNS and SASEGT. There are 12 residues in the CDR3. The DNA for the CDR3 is TGTGCCAGCAGTGAATTACAATGGGAGCAGTACTTC. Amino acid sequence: CASSELQWEQYF.

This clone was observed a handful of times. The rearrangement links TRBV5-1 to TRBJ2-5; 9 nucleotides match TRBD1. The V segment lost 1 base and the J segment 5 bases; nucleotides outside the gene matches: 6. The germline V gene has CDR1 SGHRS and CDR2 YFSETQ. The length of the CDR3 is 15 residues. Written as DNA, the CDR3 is TGCGCCAGCAGCTTGCAAGGACAGGGGTGGGAGACCCAGTACTTC. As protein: CASSLQGQGWETQYF.

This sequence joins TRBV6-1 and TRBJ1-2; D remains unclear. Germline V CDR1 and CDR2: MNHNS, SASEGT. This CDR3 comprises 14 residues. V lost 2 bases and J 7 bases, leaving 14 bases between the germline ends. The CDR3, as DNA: TGTGCCAGCAGTGAATTCTCTTACCTCGGTGGCTACACCTTC. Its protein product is CASSEFSYLGGYTF.